The 24 T cell receptor beta chains in this list originate from one sample, sequenced in a study of breast tumors, draining lymph nodes, adjacent tissues. TCRdb independently ran MiXCR on the multiplex PCR reads; one entry per CDR3 protein. The data show more than 12,000 distinct CDR3 sequences, 45% to 70% seen once. Specimen: tumor-adjacent breast tissue. All receptors come from a female donor with breast cancer. Some clones in this sample may be carry-over from other donors' samples.

The chain combines TRBV7-3 with TRBJ2-7; 10 nucleotides match TRBD2. This CDR3 spans 17 amino acids. Trimming removed 0 bases from V and 5 bases from J; junction bases left unmatched: 10. Germline lookup yields CDR1 SGHTA and CDR2 FQGTGA. The CDR3 DNA reads TGTGCCAGCAGCTTAACCGGGCTCAGCGGGGGGGCCAACGAGCAGTACTTC. Encoded protein: CASSLTGLSGGANEQYF.

The chain carries TRBV20-1 and TRBJ1-3; 7 positions agree with TRBD1. The CDR3 is made up of 15 amino acids. Trimming took 5 bases from V and 0 from J; bases not matched to a gene: 7. Germline V CDR1 and CDR2: DFQATT, SNEGSKA (reference sequence). In DNA, the CDR3 is TGCAGTGCTCCGGACAGGACCCGCTCTGGAAACACCATATATTTT. Its translation: CSAPDRTRSGNTIYF.

This clonotype is classed as medium-sized (0.01 to 0.1%). V is TRBV20-1 and J is TRBJ2-5; D remains unclear. Trimming cost V 2 bases and J 0 bases, with 1 base left between them. The CDR3 is made up of 11 amino acids. In germline, CDR1 is DFQATT, CDR2 SNEGSKA (reference sequence). Here the CDR3 DNA reads TGCAGTGCTAGAAACCAAGAGACCCAGTACTTC. This sequence encodes CSARNQETQYF.

The chain recombines TRBV15 with TRBJ1-5, with 7 bases that match TRBD1. With V trimmed by 3 bases and J by 5 bases, 10 bases remained unmatched. The CDR3 is 16 residues long. The germline CDR1 and CDR2 sequences are LNHNV and YYDKDF (reference sequence). The CDR3 loop reads CATSSIGTALDQPQHF. As DNA, the CDR3 is TGTGCCACCAGCAGTATCGGGACAGCCCTTGATCAGCCCCAGCATTTT. The whole variable domain, filled in from reference TRBV15 and TRBJ1-5, reads DAMVIQNPRYQVTQFGKPVTLSCSQTLNHNVMYWYQQKSSQAPKLLFHYYDKDFNNEADTPDNFQSRRPNTSFCFLDIRSPGLGDTAMYLCATSSIGTALDQPQHFGDGTRLSIL.

This chain links TRBV6-5 with TRBJ1-5; tentative D call: TRBD1 (6 bases). The V and J ends lost 5 bases and 11 bases respectively, with 25 bases between them. There are 16 residues in the CDR3. Germline CDR1 reads MNHEY; CDR2 reads SVGAGI. CDR3 bases: TGTGCCAGCAGTCGACCGGAACTAGCGGGGGGGCGGGCCCAGCATTTT. Translation gives CASSRPELAGGRAQHF.

V gene TRBV6-5 combines with J gene TRBJ2-7; 14 nucleotides agree with TRBD2. Per germline, CDR1 MNHEY and CDR2 SVGAGI. The length of the CDR3 is 18 residues. V shed 5 bases, J shed 4 bases, and the junction held 13 bases outside the gene matches. The CDR3 here is CASSPLTSGGATGYEQYF. CDR3 in DNA: TGTGCCAGCAGTCCCCTGACTAGCGGGGGGGCAACCGGGTACGAGCAGTACTTC.

Concerning this clonotype itself: Because it lacks the conserved phenylalanine or tryptophan at the end, this CDR3 is likely a read error. The genes are TRBV5-6 and TRBJ2-1; D unclear. The CDR3 loop spans 14 amino acids. Germline CDR1 SGHDT, CDR2 YYEEEE. V was pared by 1 base and J by 2 bases, with 7 bases between. This chain's CDR3 is CASSLKAAYNEQFR. CDR3 DNA: TGTGCCAGCAGCTTGAAGGCAGCCTACAATGAGCAGTTCAGA.

The chain uses TRBV15 and TRBJ1-6; D is undetermined. The CDR3 sequence is 15 residues long. V shed 0 bases and J shed 7 bases, with 10 bases lying between them. CDR1 is LNHNV and CDR2 is YYDKDF in the germline V gene (reference sequence). The CDR3 loop reads CATSRDGVRNSPLHF. The CDR3 coding sequence is TGTGCCACCAGCAGAGATGGTGTACGGAATTCACCCCTCCACTTT.

V gene TRBV7-8 combines with J gene TRBJ2-7, with D tentatively TRBD2 (6 bases). The CDR3 spans 15 residues. V shed 1 base and J shed 5 bases, with 15 bases lying between them. Germline V gene sequence: CDR1 SGHVS, CDR2 FQNEAQ. The DNA for the CDR3 is TGTGCCAGCAGCTTAGGGCGGGACGGTTTCCACGAGCAGTACTTC. As protein: CASSLGRDGFHEQYF.

This clonotype appeared many times. The chain carries TRBV18 and TRBJ2-1; weak D call: TRBD1 (6 bases). Germline V CDR1 and CDR2: KGHSH, LQKENI. CDR3 length: 16 amino acids. The V gene lost 2 bases and the J gene lost 1 base, with 12 bases spanning the gap. CDR3 DNA: TGTGCCAGCTCACCAGGAGGAACAGGGTCCTACAATGAGCAGTTCTTC. Translating gives CASSPGGTGSYNEQFF.

This clonotype was counted a few times. This chain uses TRBV25-1 with TRBJ2-5; TRBD2 agrees at 8 bases. J gave up 3 bases and V 3 bases, and 6 bases lay outside the gene matches. This CDR3 spans 15 amino acids. In germline, CDR1 is MGHDK, CDR2 SYGVNS. CDR3 in amino acids: CASSEMGAGEETQYF. The CDR3 region has the DNA TGTGCCAGCAGTGAGATGGGAGCGGGAGAAGAGACCCAGTACTTC.

Notes on this clonotype: A much bigger clone sits one base away, suggesting this may be a read error. This chain links TRBV10-3 with TRBJ1-1; D ambiguous. This CDR3 contains 14 residues. CDR1 and CDR2 from the germline V gene are ENHRY and SYGVKD. CDR3 nucleotides: TGTGCCATGAGTGAGTCCCCAGGGAACACTGAAGCTTTCTTT. Translation gives CAMSESPGNTEAFF.

The chain couples TRBV6-1 to TRBJ2-5, with TRBD1 matching 8 bases. Germline loops: CDR1 MNHNS, CDR2 SASEGT. J lost 5 bases, V lost 6 bases, and 8 bases had no gene match. The length of the CDR3 is 14 residues. The CDR3 DNA reads as TGTGCCAGCAGCGAGCCGGACAGGGCTGAGACCCAGTACTTC. Translated: CASSEPDRAETQYF.

V gene TRBV7-8 combines with J gene TRBJ2-5, with TRBD2 matching over 10 bases. CDR3 length: 14 amino acids. Trimming at V came to 5 bases and at J to 5 bases, leaving 5 bases not matched to a gene. Germline loops: CDR1 SGHVS, CDR2 FQNEAQ. CDR3 residues: CASSHQRGGETQYF. Written as DNA, the CDR3 is TGTGCCAGCAGCCACCAGCGGGGGGGGGAGACCCAGTACTTC.

This clonotype was counted at least ten times. This chain connects TRBV5-1 to TRBJ2-5; 9 bases line up with TRBD1. Germline loops: CDR1 SGHRS, CDR2 YFSETQ. J lost 1 base, V lost 4 bases, and 8 bases had no gene match. CDR3 size: 16 residues. DNA for the CDR3: TGCGCCAGCAGCGCGGGACAGGGAGGCCTCCAAGAGACCCAGTACTTC. As protein: CASSAGQGGLQETQYF.

This clonotype was seen at least ten times. A clone one base away is much larger, so this may be a read error. The genes are TRBV6-5 and TRBJ1-4; TRBD1 is a possible D gene (6 bases). Germline-derived CDR1 and CDR2 are MNHEY and SVGAGI. Trimming took off 5 bases at V and 3 bases at J, with 16 bases between the two ends. This CDR3 comprises 16 residues. The CDR3 region has the DNA TGTGCCAGCAGTCCACCATCGGGGGCTCCTAATGAAAAACTGTTTTTT. Its translation: CASSPPSGAPNEKLFF.

Points on this clonotype: Since a much larger clone is just one base distant, this may be a read error. This rearrangement joins TRBV11-2 to TRBJ2-5, with D perhaps TRBD1 or TRBD2 (6 bases each). The germline V gene encodes CDR1 SGHAT and CDR2 FQNNGV. This CDR3 is built from 15 residues. The V gene lost 5 bases and the J gene lost 7 bases, with 20 bases spanning the gap. The CDR3 coding sequence is TGTGCCAGCAGCCCCGGGGGCGGGGCGGGCGGGACCCAGTACTTC. This codes for CASSPGGGAGGTQYF.

Remarks on this clonotype: One junction end does not reproduce the germline sequence, and a read error may be involved. J is TRBJ2-1 and V is TRBV29-1; 11 positions agree with TRBD2. CDR1 is SQVTM, CDR2 ANQGSEA, per germline. The CDR3 length is 16 residues. CDR3 protein: CGVEVAGGPSYNKQFF. The CDR3 DNA reads as TGCGGCGTTGAAGTAGCGGGGGGGCCCTCGTACAATAAGCAGTTCTTT.

The genes are TRBV7-9 and TRBJ2-2; D is undetermined. This CDR3 has 12 residues. The V gene's germline CDR1 is SEHNR and CDR2 FQNEAQ (reference sequence). V was trimmed by 6 bases and J by 6 bases, leaving 8 bases between them. CDR3 amino acids: CASRRTSGELFF. The DNA of the CDR3 is TGTGCCAGCAGGAGGACGTCCGGGGAGCTGTTTTTT.

This clonotype was found many times. A much larger clone differs from this one at a single base, so this may be a read error. No conserved phenylalanine or tryptophan is present at the end of the CDR3, so a read error is the likely explanation. The chain employs TRBV7-7 and TRBJ2-5, with D perhaps TRBD1 or TRBD2 (5 bases each). The CDR3 is 14 residues long. The germline gives CDR1 SSHAT, CDR2 FNYEAQ (reference sequence). This chain's CDR3 is CASSLVDGGETQYL. CDR3 DNA sequence: TGTGCTAGCAGCTTAGTAGATGGGGGAGAGACCCAGTACCTC.

The gene calls are TRBV20-1 and TRBJ1-5; 8 nucleotides line up with TRBD1. Unmatched junction bases numbered 11, after V lost 6 bases and J lost 4 bases. This CDR3 comprises 15 residues. Germline CDR1 is DFQATT and CDR2 is SNEGSKA (reference sequence). CDR3 coding DNA: TGCAGTGCCGATACGGACAGGGAGGAAAATCAGCCCCAGCATTTT. Protein product: CSADTDREENQPQHF.

This chain connects TRBV20-1 to TRBJ2-2; 7 bases fit TRBD2. V lost 1 base to trimming and J lost 1 base; unmatched junction nucleotides: 3. The CDR3 extends over 15 amino acids. CDR1 is DFQATT and CDR2 is SNEGSKA in the germline V gene (reference sequence). CDR3 region: CSARVASGNTGELFF. In DNA form, the CDR3 reads TGCAGTGCTAGAGTGGCTAGCGGGAACACCGGGGAGCTGTTTTTT.

This clonotype was seen many times. A much larger clone lies a single base off, so this may be a read error. The J gene is TRBJ2-5, the V gene TRBV6-1; TRBD1 might be the D (7 bases). Trimming pared 5 bases from V and 3 bases from J, leaving 19 bases between. From germline, CDR1 is MNHNS and CDR2 SASEGT. The CDR3 extends over 16 amino acids. CDR3 sequence (DNA): TGTGCCAGCAGTCAAGGGGCAGGGGGGCTAGAAGAGACCCAGTACTTC. As protein: CASSQGAGGLEETQYF.

This clonotype was found a few times. V usage is TRBV20-1 and J usage is TRBJ2-3; D remains ambiguous. CDR1 is DFQATT and CDR2 is SNEGSKA in the germline V gene (reference sequence). This CDR3 is built from 13 residues. V was trimmed by 5 bases and J by 1 base, leaving 10 bases between them. Here the CDR3 DNA reads TGCAGTGCTCCCCCGGCAGGCACAGATACGCAGTATTTT. Protein sequence: CSAPPAGTDTQYF.